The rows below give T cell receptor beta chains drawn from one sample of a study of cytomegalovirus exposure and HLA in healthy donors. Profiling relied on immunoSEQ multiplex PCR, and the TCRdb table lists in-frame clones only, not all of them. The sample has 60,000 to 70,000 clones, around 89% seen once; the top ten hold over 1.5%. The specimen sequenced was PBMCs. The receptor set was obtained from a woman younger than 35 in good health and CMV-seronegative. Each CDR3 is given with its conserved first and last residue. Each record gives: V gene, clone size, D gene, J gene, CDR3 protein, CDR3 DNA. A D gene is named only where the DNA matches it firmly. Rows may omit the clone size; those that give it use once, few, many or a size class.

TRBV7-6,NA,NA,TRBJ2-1,CASSLDPPTSSYNEQFF,TGTGCCAGCAGCTTAGATCCCCCTACGAGCTCCTACAATGAGCAGTTCTTC
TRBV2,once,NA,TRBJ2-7,CANSQGPRDEQYF,TGTGCCAACAGCCAGGGGCCGCGGGACGAGCAGTACTTC
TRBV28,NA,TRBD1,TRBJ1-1,CASSRDRGRRTEAFF,TGTGCCAGCAGCCGTGACAGGGGGCGAAGGACTGAAGCTTTCTTT
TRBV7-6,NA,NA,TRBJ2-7,CASSLDPGRLYEQYF,TGTGCCAGCAGCTTAGACCCGGGGAGACTCTACGAGCAGTACTTC
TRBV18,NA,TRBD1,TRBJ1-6,CASSVIPGTAHNSPLHF,TGTGCCAGCTCAGTAATACCCGGGACAGCACATAATTCACCCCTCCACTTT
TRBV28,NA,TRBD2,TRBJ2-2,CASGYSGSGTGELFF,TGTGCCAGCGGCTATAGCGGGAGCGGCACCGGGGAGCTGTTTTTT
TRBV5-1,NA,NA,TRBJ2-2,CASSLGKRDTGELFF,TGCGCCAGCAGCTTAGGGAAGCGGGACACCGGGGAGCTGTTTTTT
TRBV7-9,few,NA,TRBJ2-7,CASSLTDRGGPYRQYF,TGTGCCAGCAGCCTCACAGACAGGGGAGGGCCTTACAGGCAGTACTTC
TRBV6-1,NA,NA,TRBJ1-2,CASSETGQLYGYTF,TGTGCCAGCAGTGAAACAGGACAACTCTATGGCTACACCTTC
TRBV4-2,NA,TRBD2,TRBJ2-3,CASSQRTSAPDTQYF,TGTGCCAGCAGCCAACGCACTAGCGCTCCAGATACGCAGTATTTT
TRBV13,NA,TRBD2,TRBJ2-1,CASSPRASGVNEQFF,TGTGCCAGCAGCCCCCGTGCTAGCGGGGTAAATGAGCAGTTCTTC
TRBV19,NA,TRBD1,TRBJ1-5,CASSLEGGPLWPQHF,TGTGCCAGTAGTTTGGAAGGGGGCCCTTTGTGGCCCCAGCATTTT
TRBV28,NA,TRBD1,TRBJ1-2,CASTLTGARYGYTF,TGTGCCAGCACCCTAACAGGGGCTCGGTATGGCTACACCTTC
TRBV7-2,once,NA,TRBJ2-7,CASSLSRWEQYF,TGTGCCAGCAGCTTAAGTCGGTGGGAGCAGTACTTC
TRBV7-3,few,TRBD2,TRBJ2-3,CASCVAGGVDTQYF,TGTGCCAGCTGTGTAGCGGGGGGGGTGGATACGCAGTATTTT
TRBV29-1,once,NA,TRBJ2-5,CSSGGGGGETQYF,TGCAGCTCGGGGGGAGGGGGAGGAGAGACCCAGTACTTC
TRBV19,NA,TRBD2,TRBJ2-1,CASSRSGREIYNEQFF,TGTGCCAGTAGTAGGAGCGGGAGGGAGATATACAATGAGCAGTTCTTC
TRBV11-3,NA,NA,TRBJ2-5,CASSLDGAGRETQYF,TGTGCCAGCAGCTTAGATGGTGCGGGGCGGGAGACCCAGTACTTC
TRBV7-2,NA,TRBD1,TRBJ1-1,CASSWDRGDTEAFF,TGTGCCAGCAGCTGGGACAGGGGAGACACTGAAGCTTTCTTT
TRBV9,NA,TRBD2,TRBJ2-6,CASSHLAGNSGANVLTF,TGTGCCAGCAGCCACCTAGCGGGGAACTCTGGGGCCAACGTCCTGACTTTC
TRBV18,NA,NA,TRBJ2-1,CASSPRSQAHEQFF,TGTGCCAGCTCACCACGATCGCAGGCCCATGAGCAGTTCTTC
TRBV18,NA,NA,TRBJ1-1,CASSPTGNTEAFF,TGTGCCAGCTCACCTACCGGGAACACTGAAGCTTTCTTT
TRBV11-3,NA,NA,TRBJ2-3,CASSSRLADTQYF,TGTGCCAGCAGCTCCCGGTTAGCAGATACGCAGTATTTT
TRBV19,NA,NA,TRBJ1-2,CASSKGGSNYGYTF,TGTGCCAGTAGCAAGGGAGGTTCTAACTATGGCTACACCTTC
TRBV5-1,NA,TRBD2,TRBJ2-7,CASSLGTSGSYEQYF,TGCGCCAGCAGCTTAGGGACTAGCGGCTCCTACGAGCAGTACTTC
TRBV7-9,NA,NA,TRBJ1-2,CASSPDMYGYTF,TGTGCCAGCAGCCCGGACATGTATGGCTACACCTTC
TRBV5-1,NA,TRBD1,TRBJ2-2,CASSFGTGSTGELFF,TGCGCCAGCAGCTTCGGGACAGGGTCCACCGGGGAGCTGTTTTTT
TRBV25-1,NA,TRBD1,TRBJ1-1,CASRTDRVRAFF,TGTGCCAGCAGAACAGACAGGGTAAGAGCTTTCTTT
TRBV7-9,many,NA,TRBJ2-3,CASSLRQPTDTQYF,TGTGCCAGCAGCCTAAGACAGCCCACAGATACGCAGTATTTT
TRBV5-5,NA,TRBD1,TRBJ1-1,CASSLRQGLNTEAFF,TGTGCCAGCAGCCTAAGACAGGGTCTGAACACTGAAGCTTTCTTT
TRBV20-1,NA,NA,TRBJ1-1,CSAVYSTEAFF,TGCAGTGCCGTATATAGCACTGAAGCTTTCTTT
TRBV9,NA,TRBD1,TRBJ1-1,CASSGTGVNTEAFF,TGTGCCAGCAGCGGAACAGGGGTGAACACTGAAGCTTTCTTT
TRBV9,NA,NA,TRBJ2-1,CASSVETGYGLSYNEQFF,TGTGCCAGCAGCGTAGAAACAGGGTATGGGCTCTCCTACAATGAGCAGTTCTTC
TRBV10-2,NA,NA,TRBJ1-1,CASSDRVGTEAFF,TGCGCCAGCAGTGACAGGGTGGGCACTGAAGCTTTCTTT
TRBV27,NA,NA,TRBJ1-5,CASSPMNAGLSNQPQHF,TGTGCCAGCAGCCCCATGAACGCGGGGCTAAGCAATCAGCCCCAGCATTTT
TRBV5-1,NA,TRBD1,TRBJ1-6,CASKSTGDNSPLHF,TGCGCCAGCAAATCGACAGGGGATAATTCACCCCTCCACTTT
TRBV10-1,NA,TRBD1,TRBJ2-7,CASSESGQRSYEQYF,TGCGCCAGCAGTGAATCGGGACAGCGCTCCTACGAGCAGTACTTC
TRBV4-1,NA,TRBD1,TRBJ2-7,CASSRLQGYSYEQYF,TGCGCCAGCAGCCGGCTACAGGGGTACTCCTACGAGCAGTACTTC
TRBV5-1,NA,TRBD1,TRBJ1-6,CASSLRSGQGIVNSPLHF,TGCGCCAGCAGCTTGCGTTCGGGACAGGGAATAGTTAATTCACCCCTCCACTTT
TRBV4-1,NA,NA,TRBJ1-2,CASSQGSGANLNYGYTF,TGCGCCAGCAGCCAAGGGAGTGGAGCAAACCTTAACTATGGCTACACCTTC
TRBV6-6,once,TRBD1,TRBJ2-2,CASSLTGAETGELFF,TGTGCCAGCAGTCTGACAGGGGCAGAGACCGGGGAGCTGTTTTTT
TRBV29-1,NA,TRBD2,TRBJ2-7,CSVALSGGTSAPDGQYF,TGCAGCGTTGCGCTTTCTGGTGGGACTAGCGCCCCGGACGGGCAGTACTTC
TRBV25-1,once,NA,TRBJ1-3,CASSAPFSSGNTIYF,TGTGCCAGCAGTGCCCCATTTAGCTCTGGAAACACCATATATTTT
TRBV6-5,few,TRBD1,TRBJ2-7,CASRATGEREQYF,TGTGCCAGCAGGGCGACAGGGGAGAGGGAGCAGTACTTC
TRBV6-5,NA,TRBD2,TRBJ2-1,CASSYLPGGDYNEQFF,TGTGCCAGCAGTTACTTACCGGGGGGGGACTACAATGAGCAGTTCTTC
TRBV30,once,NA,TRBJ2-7,CALGGGSAYEQYF,TGTGCCTTGGGAGGGGGTTCGGCCTACGAGCAGTACTTC
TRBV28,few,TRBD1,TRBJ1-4,CASRRQGNGEKLFF,TGTGCCAGCAGAAGACAGGGGAATGGCGAAAAACTGTTTTTT
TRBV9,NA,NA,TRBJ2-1,CASSVDSPSSYNEQFF,TGTGCCAGCAGCGTAGATTCACCTAGCTCCTACAATGAGCAGTTCTTC
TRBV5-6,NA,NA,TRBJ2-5,CASSFPGSPETQYF,TGTGCCAGCAGCTTTCCCGGGTCCCCAGAGACCCAGTACTTC
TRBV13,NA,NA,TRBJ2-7,CASSFESSYEQYF,TGTGCCAGCAGCTTCGAGAGCTCCTACGAGCAGTACTTC
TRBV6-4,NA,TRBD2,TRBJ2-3,CASSDSSGGADTQYF,TGTGCCAGCAGTGACTCTAGCGGGGGGGCAGATACGCAGTATTTT
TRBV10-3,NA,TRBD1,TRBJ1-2,CAISPDREGNGYTF,TGTGCCATCAGTCCGGACAGGGAGGGGAATGGCTACACCTTC
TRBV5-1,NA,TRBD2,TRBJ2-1,CASSLLAGGPNSYNEQFF,TGCGCCAGCAGCTTGCTAGCGGGAGGGCCTAATTCCTACAATGAGCAGTTCTTC
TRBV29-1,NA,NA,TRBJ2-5,CSVDGGSGQETQYF,TGCAGCGTTGACGGAGGGAGTGGGCAGGAGACCCAGTACTTC
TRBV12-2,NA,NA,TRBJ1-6,CASRLARLSGQGQNSPLHF,TGTGCAAGTCGCTTAGCGCGCCTTTCTGGACAGGGGCAAAATTCACCCCTCCACTTT
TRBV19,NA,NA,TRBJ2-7,CATSSGHEQYF,TGTGCCACCTCCTCGGGTCACGAGCAGTACTTC
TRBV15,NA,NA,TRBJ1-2,CATSRGSDGAYGYTF,TGTGCCACCAGCAGAGGGAGTGACGGAGCATATGGCTACACCTTC
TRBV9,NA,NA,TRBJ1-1,CASSVGHRENTEAFF,TGTGCCAGCAGCGTAGGTCACAGGGAAAACACTGAAGCTTTCTTT
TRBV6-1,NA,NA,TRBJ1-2,CASHRGGPPFGYTF,TGTGCCAGCCATAGGGGGGGTCCCCCCTTTGGCTACACCTTC